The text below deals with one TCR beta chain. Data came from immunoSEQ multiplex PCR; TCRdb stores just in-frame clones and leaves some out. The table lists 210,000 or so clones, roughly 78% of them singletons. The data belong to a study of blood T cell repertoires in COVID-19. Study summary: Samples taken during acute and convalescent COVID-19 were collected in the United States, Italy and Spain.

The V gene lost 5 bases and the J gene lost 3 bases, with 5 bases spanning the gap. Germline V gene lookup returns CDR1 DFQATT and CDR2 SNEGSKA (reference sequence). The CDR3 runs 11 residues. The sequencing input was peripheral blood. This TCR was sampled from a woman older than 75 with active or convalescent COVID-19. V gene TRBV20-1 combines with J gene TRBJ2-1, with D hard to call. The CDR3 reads CSAYIYNEQFF. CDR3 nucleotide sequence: TGCAGTGCTTACATCTACAATGAGCAGTTCTTC.